The TCR beta chain under discussion was sequenced for a study of T cell clonality in common variable immunodeficiency. Points from the study as a whole: Authors noted CVID clonality's cause needs subpopulation repertoire sequencing. Patient heterogeneity in the CVID cohort limited correlations between repertoire features and clinical complications. Common variable immunodeficiency TCR beta sequences reportedly had fewer deletions and N-nucleotide insertions.

Aged about 9 to 70 years, CVID subjects averaged around 43 years old. The length of the CDR3 is 12 residues. V lost 2 bases to trimming and J lost 7 bases, with 8 bases between them. Germline CDR1 is SGHTA and CDR2 is FQGNSA. Data came from immunoSEQ multiplex PCR; TCRdb stores just in-frame clones and leaves some out. Recorded here are 14,000 or so clones, none singletons. This clone has a handful of counts. The target antigen is unknown. The read terminates 3 residues before the CDR3 end, so the remaining end is supplied by the germline J gene. The TCR originated in a human donor with common variable immunodeficiency. The genes are TRBV7-2 and TRBJ1-1; no firm D call. Sequencing used peripheral blood mononuclear cells. The CDR3 protein is CASSLTPGEAFF. Incomplete CDR3 DNA: TGTGCCAGCAGCTTAACGCCAGGTGAA.